A selection of T cell receptor beta chains follows, all from one sample in a study of blood T cell repertoires in COVID-19. The table came from immunoSEQ multiplex PCR; TCRdb's copy has only in-frame clones and leaves some out. The data hold fewer than 100,000 clones, with 70% to 90% observed a single time. What was sequenced was peripheral blood. These TCRs come from a man at least 80 years old in a cohort sampled during active COVID-19. Both conserved end residues are part of each CDR3. D genes are given only for firm matches. A row's size may be missing; if present it is once, few, many or a size class.

v_gene	abundance	j_gene	d_gene	len	CDR3nt	CDR3aa
TRBV7-2	-	TRBJ2-7	-	15	TGTGCCAGCAGTTACAATTATGCAGGGGAAGGCGAGCAGTACTTC	CASSYNYAGEGEQYF
TRBV10-3	-	TRBJ2-3	TRBD2	15	TGTGCCATCAGTGATAGCGGGGGGAGATCAGATACGCAGTATTTT	CAISDSGGRSDTQYF
TRBV6-1	-	TRBJ1-4	TRBD1	16	TGTGCCAGCAGTCAAGGACAGGGGCGGACTAATGAAAAACTGTTTTTT	CASSQGQGRTNEKLFF
TRBV6-5	-	TRBJ1-1	TRBD1	13	TGTGCCAGCAAAAAGACAGGGGGCACTGAAGCTTTCTTT	CASKKTGGTEAFF
TRBV27	once	TRBJ1-4	-	16	TGTGCCAGCAGTTGGTTAGGACAGAGGAGGAATGAAAAACTGTTTTTT	CASSWLGQRRNEKLFF
TRBV10-3	-	TRBJ1-2	-	13	TGTGCCGTGCGGGGCAACGTAAACTATGGCTACACCTTC	CAVRGNVNYGYTF
TRBV24-1	-	TRBJ2-3	TRBD1	16	TGTGCCACCAGTGAATCCGGGACAGGGAGCACAGATACGCAGTATTTT	CATSESGTGSTDTQYF
TRBV2	-	TRBJ1-3	TRBD1	16	TGTGCCAGCAGTGCGGGACAGGTCTCCTCTGGAAACACCATATATTTT	CASSAGQVSSGNTIYF
TRBV10-3	-	TRBJ1-4	-	15	TGTGCCATCAGTGATGCAGGGAGGACTAATGAAAAACTGTTTTTT	CAISDAGRTNEKLFF
TRBV4-1	-	TRBJ2-5	TRBD1	14	TGCGCCAGCAGCCCCCGGGACAGCCAAGAGACCCAGTACTTC	CASSPRDSQETQYF
TRBV12-3/TRBV12-4	-	TRBJ1-1	-	12	TGTGCCAGCAGAACCTCGGGGGTCCCCGCTTTCTTT	CASRTSGVPAFF
TRBV12-5	-	TRBJ2-5	TRBD1	14	TGTGCTAGTGGTTTGGGCAGGGGGCTAGAGACCCAGTACTTC	CASGLGRGLETQYF
TRBV7-6	-	TRBJ1-1	-	16	TGTGCCAGCAGCTTAGCGGATCCGGGTATGAACACTGAAGCTTTCTTT	CASSLADPGMNTEAFF
TRBV28	-	TRBJ1-2	-	14	TGTGCCAGCAGTCAGGCAAATCGGGGCTATGGCTACACCTTC	CASSQANRGYGYTF
TRBV10-3	-	TRBJ2-1	TRBD2	15	TGTGCCATCGCTTCGCCTAGCGGGGGGGCGGGTGAGCAGTTCTTC	CAIASPSGGAGEQFF
TRBV7-3	-	TRBJ2-7	TRBD1	14	TGTGCCAGCAGTTCTCCCGGACAGGGCAACGAGCAGTACTTC	CASSSPGQGNEQYF
TRBV4-2	-	TRBJ2-7	TRBD2	16	TGTGCCAGCAGCCAGATTGGGACTAGCGGGAAGAACGAGCAGTACTTC	CASSQIGTSGKNEQYF
TRBV19	once	TRBJ2-2	TRBD1	15	TGTGCCACCCAACCGGGACAGGGGGACACCGGGGAGCTGTTTTTT	CATQPGQGDTGELFF
TRBV5-4	once	TRBJ1-6	-	18	TGTGCCAGCAGCCCGGCCGTAGGGCGGGAGGATTATAATTCACCCCTCCACTTT	CASSPAVGREDYNSPLHF
TRBV7-9	-	TRBJ1-5	-	14	TGTGCCAGCAGCTCAACCTCAGACAATCAGCCCCAGCATTTT	CASSSTSDNQPQHF
TRBV28	-	TRBJ1-2	TRBD1	16	TGTGCCAGCTCACAGCCCCAAGACAGGGTACAAGGTGGCTACACCTTC	CASSQPQDRVQGGYTF
TRBV11-2	-	TRBJ1-6	-	15	TGTGCCAGCAGCGTGAATGCAGGAGAGGGTTCACCCCTCCACTTT	CASSVNAGEGSPLHF
TRBV7-2	-	TRBJ1-1	TRBD1	15	TGTGCCAGCAGCTTATTTGGACAGGGCCAAACTGAAGCTTTCTTT	CASSLFGQGQTEAFF
TRBV4-1	-	TRBJ2-2	-	15	TGCGCCAGCAGCCCCCGTTGGGGACTTTCCGGGGAGCTGTTTTTT	CASSPRWGLSGELFF
TRBV19	-	TRBJ2-2	-	15	TGTGCCAGTACCCTGGACAGACCGAACACCGGGGAGCTGTTTTTT	CASTLDRPNTGELFF
TRBV12-5	-	TRBJ1-5	-	13	TGTGCTAGTGGTTCCAGTATCAATCAGCCCCAGCATTTT	CASGSSINQPQHF
TRBV19	once	TRBJ2-1	-	15	TGTGCCAGTAGTATTTGGGGCCTTCTTAACAATGAGCAGTTCTTC	CASSIWGLLNNEQFF
TRBV9	-	TRBJ2-3	TRBD2	17	TGTGCCAGCAGCGTAGTCGGTAGCGGGGGGGCAGGGGATACGCAGTATTTT	CASSVVGSGGAGDTQYF
TRBV3-1/TRBV3-2	-	TRBJ1-2	-	13	TGTGCCAGCAGCCCAGGAGGAGGGACTGGCTACACCTTC	CASSPGGGTGYTF
TRBV5-1	-	TRBJ2-3	-	14	TGCGCCAGCAGCCCAGGGGTTAGCACAGATACGCAGTATTTT	CASSPGVSTDTQYF
TRBV2	-	TRBJ1-1	TRBD1	18	TGTGCCAGCAGCTACCCCCGGTGGGGACAGGGCGACAACACTGAAGCTTTCTTT	CASSYPRWGQGDNTEAFF
TRBV3-1/TRBV3-2	-	TRBJ2-3	-	12	TGTGCCAGCAGCCAAGGAGGTCATACGCAGTATTTT	CASSQGGHTQYF
TRBV5-1	few	TRBJ1-3	-	16	TGCGCCAGCAGCTTAGAGGGGGTTGGACATGGAAACACCATATATTTT	CASSLEGVGHGNTIYF
TRBV23-1	-	TRBJ2-1	TRBD2	16	TGCGCCAGCAGTCAATTTTTAGCGGGGGGGCCGGATGAGCAGTTCTTC	CASSQFLAGGPDEQFF
TRBV12-3/TRBV12-4	-	TRBJ2-7	-	13	TGTGCCAGCAGTTTCGAACCAGGGGCCGAGCAGTACTTC	CASSFEPGAEQYF
TRBV6-5	-	TRBJ1-2	TRBD1	15	TGTGCCAGCAGTTACTCTGGGACAGAGGGCTATGGCTACACCTTC	CASSYSGTEGYGYTF
TRBV9	-	TRBJ2-2	TRBD2	17	TGTGCCAGCAGCGTACGGGCGGGGGGGCTAATCCCCGGGGAGCTGTTTTTT	CASSVRAGGLIPGELFF
TRBV19	once	TRBJ1-5	TRBD1	15	TGTGCCAGTGTGACAGGGGGCTATAGCAATCAGCCCCAGCATTTT	CASVTGGYSNQPQHF
TRBV5-1	-	TRBJ2-6	TRBD2	18	TGCGCCAGCAGCCCGGGACTAGCGGGGGGGCTAGGGGCCAACGTCCTGACTTTC	CASSPGLAGGLGANVLTF
TRBV24-1	-	TRBJ2-2	TRBD1	17	TGTGCCACCAGTGATTTTCTGGACAGGGAGGACACCGGGGAGCTGTTTTTT	CATSDFLDREDTGELFF
TRBV27	few	TRBJ1-2	-	13	TGTGCCAGCAGTTTGGGGGGGCGCTATGGCTACACCTTC	CASSLGGRYGYTF
TRBV2	-	TRBJ1-1	-	15	TGTGCCAGCAGCGCATGGGCGCACGGGAACACTGAAGCTTTCTTT	CASSAWAHGNTEAFF
TRBV19	once	TRBJ2-1	TRBD1	17	TGTGCCAGTAGTTCTGGAGGTCGGACAGGGGCTTACAATGAGCAGTTCTTC	CASSSGGRTGAYNEQFF
TRBV9	-	TRBJ2-1	-	12	TGTGCCAGCAGTCCCGTCCCCGATGAGCAGTTCTTC	CASSPVPDEQFF
TRBV3-1/TRBV3-2	-	TRBJ2-3	TRBD2	16	TGTGCCAGCAGCCATTTACTAGCGGGGGCACCAGATACGCAGTATTTT	CASSHLLAGAPDTQYF
TRBV29-1	once	TRBJ1-2	TRBD1	13	TGCAGCGTGCACACAGGGGCGGTCTATGGCTACACCTTC	CSVHTGAVYGYTF
TRBV5-1	-	TRBJ2-3	-	13	TGCGCCAGCAGCCCCGGAACGGGGGATACGCAGTATTTT	CASSPGTGDTQYF
TRBV9	-	TRBJ1-4	TRBD1	15	TGTGCCAGCAGCCTCCGAGGACAGGGGAACGAAAAACTGTTTTTT	CASSLRGQGNEKLFF
TRBV5-4	-	TRBJ2-3	-	13	TGTGCCAGCAGCTCCAGATACACAGATACGCAGTATTTT	CASSSRYTDTQYF
TRBV4-2	-	TRBJ2-2	-	15	TGTGCCAGCAGCCAAGATCGACTAAACACCGGGGAGCTGTTTTTT	CASSQDRLNTGELFF